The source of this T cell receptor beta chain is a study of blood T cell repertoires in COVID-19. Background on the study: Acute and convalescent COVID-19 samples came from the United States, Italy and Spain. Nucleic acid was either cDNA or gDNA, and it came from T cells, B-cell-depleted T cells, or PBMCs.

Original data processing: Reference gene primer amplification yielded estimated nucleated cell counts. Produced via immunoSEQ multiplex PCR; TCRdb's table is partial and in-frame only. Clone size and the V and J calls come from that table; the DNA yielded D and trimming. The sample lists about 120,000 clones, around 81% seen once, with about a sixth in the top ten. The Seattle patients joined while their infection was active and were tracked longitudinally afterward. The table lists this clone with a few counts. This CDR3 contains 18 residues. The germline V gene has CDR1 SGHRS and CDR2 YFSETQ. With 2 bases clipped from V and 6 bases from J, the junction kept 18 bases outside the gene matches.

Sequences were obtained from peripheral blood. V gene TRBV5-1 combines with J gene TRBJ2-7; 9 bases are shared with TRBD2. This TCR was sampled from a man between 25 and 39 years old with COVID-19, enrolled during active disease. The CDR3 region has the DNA TGCGCCAGCAGCTTAGTCTCGGCGGGAGGGCTAGAGGGTTCCGAGCAGTACTTC. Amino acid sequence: CASSLVSAGGLEGSEQYF.